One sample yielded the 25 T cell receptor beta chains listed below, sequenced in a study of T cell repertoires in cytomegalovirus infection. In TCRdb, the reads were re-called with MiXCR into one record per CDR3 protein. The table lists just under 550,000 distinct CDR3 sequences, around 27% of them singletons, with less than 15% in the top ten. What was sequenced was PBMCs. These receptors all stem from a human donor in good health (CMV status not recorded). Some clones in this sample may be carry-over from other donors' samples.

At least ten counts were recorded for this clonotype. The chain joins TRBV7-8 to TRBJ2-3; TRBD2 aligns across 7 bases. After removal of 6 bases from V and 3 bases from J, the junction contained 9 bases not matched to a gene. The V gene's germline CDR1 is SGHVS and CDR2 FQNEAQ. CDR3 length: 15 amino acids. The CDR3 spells CASRRLAGVTDTQYF. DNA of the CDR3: TGTGCCAGCAGGCGTTTGGCGGGAGTAACAGATACGCAGTATTTT.

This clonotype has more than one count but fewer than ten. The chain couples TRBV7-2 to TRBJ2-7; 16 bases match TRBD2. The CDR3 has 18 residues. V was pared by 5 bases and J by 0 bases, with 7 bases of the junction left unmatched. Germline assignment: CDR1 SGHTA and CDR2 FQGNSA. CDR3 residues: CASSPTGLAGGSSYEQYF. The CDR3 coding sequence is TGTGCCAGCAGCCCTACGGGACTAGCGGGAGGGAGCTCCTACGAGCAGTACTTC.

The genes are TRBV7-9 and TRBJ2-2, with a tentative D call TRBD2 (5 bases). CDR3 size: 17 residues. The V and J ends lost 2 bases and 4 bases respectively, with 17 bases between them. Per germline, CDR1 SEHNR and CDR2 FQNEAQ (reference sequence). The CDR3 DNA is TGTGCCAGCAGCTTATTGTCGGGGAGACCCCCCACCGGGGAGCTGTTTTTT. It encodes CASSLLSGRPPTGELFF.

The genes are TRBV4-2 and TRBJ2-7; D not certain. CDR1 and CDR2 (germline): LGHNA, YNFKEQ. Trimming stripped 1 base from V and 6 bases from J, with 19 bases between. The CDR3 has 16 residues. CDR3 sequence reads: CASSQAGSSTLVEQYF. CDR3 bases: TGTGCCAGCAGCCAAGCCGGTAGCTCCACGTTGGTCGAGCAGTACTTC.

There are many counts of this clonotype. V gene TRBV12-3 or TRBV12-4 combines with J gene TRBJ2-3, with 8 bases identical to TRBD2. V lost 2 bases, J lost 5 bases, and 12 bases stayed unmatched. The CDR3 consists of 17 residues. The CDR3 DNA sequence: TGTGCCAGCAGTTTAAATCTCCTTGGCGGGAGGCAAGATACGCAGTATTTT. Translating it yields CASSLNLLGGRQDTQYF.

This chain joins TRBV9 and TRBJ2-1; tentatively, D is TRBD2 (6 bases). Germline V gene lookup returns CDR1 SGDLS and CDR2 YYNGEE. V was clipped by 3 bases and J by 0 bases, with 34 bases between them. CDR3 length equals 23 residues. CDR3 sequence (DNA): TGTGCCAGCAGCGGGATAGACACTTCCCAGGCGGGACTGGGTCGGGGCTCCTACAATGAGCAGTTCTTC. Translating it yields CASSGIDTSQAGLGRGSYNEQFF.

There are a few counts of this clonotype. Written as DNA, the CDR3 is TGTGCCAGCAGCTTAAGGGGACTAGCGGAGTCCTACAATGAGCAGTTCTTC. Protein sequence: CASSLRGLAESYNEQFF. The V and J genes are TRBV7-2 and TRBJ2-1, with 11 bases identical to TRBD2. The CDR3 sequence is 17 residues long. From germline, CDR1 is SGHTA and CDR2 FQGNSA. The J segment lost 1 base and the V segment lost 2 bases, leaving 4 bases of the junction unmatched.

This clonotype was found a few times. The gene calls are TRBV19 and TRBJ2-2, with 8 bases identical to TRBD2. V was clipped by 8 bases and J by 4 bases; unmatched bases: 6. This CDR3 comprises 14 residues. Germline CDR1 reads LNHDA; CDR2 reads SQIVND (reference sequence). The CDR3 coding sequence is TGTGCCAGTCGACAGGCGGGGGGCACCGGGGAGCTGTTTTTT. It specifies CASRQAGGTGELFF.

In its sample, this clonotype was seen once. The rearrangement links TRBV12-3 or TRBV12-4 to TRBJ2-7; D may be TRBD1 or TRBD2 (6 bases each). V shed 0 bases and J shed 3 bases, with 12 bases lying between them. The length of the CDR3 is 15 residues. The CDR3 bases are TGTGCCAGCAGTTTAGCGGGGGGCAATTTCTACGAGCAGTACGTC. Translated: CASSLAGGNFYEQYV.

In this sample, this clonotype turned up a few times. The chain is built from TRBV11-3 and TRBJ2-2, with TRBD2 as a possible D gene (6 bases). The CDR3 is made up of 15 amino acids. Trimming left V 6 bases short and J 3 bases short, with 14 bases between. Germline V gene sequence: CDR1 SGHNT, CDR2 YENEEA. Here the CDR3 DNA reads TGTGCCAGCAGTCCGGGAGTAGCGGACACCGGGGAGCTGTTTTTT. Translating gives CASSPGVADTGELFF.

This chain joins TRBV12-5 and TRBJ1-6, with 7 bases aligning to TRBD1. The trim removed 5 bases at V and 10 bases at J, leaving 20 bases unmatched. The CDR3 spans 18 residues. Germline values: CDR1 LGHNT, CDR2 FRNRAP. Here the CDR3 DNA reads TGTGCTAGTGGTACCCGACAGGGAGGCCTAGACCAGGAGTCACCCCTCCACTTT. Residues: CASGTRQGGLDQESPLHF.

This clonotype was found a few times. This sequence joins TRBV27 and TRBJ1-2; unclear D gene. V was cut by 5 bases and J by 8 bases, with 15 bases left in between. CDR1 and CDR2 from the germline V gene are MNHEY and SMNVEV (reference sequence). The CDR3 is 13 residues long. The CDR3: CASSNGIPSGYTF. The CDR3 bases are TGTGCCAGCAGTAATGGGATTCCGTCGGGCTACACCTTC.

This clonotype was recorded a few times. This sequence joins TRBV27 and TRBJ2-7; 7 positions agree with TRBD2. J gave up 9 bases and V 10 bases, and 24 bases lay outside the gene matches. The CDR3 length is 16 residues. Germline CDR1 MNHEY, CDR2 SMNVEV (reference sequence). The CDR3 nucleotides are TGTGCCACCGCACACGGTGGGGGGGATACCTACGTAGTGCAGTACTTC. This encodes CATAHGGGDTYVVQYF.

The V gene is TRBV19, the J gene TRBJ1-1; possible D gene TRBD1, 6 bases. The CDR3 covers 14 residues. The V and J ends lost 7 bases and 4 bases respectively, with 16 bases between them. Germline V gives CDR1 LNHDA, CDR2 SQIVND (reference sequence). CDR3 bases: TGTGCCAGTATAGGCCAGGGGTTTAGCACTGAAGCTTTCTTT. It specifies CASIGQGFSTEAFF. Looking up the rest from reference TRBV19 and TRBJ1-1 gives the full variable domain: DGGITQSPKYLFRKEGQNVTLSCEQNLNHDAMYWYRQDPGQGLRLIYYSQIVNDFQKGDIAEGYSVSREKKESFPLTVTSAQKNPTAFYLCASIGQGFSTEAFFGQGTRLTVV.

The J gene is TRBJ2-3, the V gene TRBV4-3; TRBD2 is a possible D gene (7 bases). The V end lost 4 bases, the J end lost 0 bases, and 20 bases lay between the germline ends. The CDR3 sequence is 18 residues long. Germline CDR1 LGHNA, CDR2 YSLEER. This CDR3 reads CASSPYLGRGPSTDTQYF. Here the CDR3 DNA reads TGCGCCAGCAGCCCTTACCTAGGGCGGGGGCCTAGCACAGATACGCAGTATTTT.

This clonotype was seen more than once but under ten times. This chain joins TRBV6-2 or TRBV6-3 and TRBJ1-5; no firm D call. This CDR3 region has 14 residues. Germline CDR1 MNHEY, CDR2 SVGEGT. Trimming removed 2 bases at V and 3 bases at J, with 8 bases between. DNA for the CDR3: TGTGCCAGCAGTTACCTTAGCTTCAATCAGCCCCAGCATTTT. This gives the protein CASSYLSFNQPQHF.

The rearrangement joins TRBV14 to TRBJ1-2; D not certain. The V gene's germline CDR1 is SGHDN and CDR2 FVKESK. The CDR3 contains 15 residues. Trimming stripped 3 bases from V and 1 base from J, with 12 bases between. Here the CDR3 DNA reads TGTGCCAGCAGCCAGAGTGTAGGGATTAACTATGGCTACACCTTC. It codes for CASSQSVGINYGYTF.

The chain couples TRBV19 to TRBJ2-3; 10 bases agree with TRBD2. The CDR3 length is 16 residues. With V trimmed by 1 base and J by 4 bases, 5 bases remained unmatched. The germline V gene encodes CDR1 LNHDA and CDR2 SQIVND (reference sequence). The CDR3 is CASSIGAGGPADTQYF. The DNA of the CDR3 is TGTGCCAGTAGTATAGGAGCGGGAGGGCCGGCAGATACGCAGTATTTT. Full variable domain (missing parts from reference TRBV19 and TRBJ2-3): DGGITQSPKYLFRKEGQNVTLSCEQNLNHDAMYWYRQDPGQGLRLIYYSQIVNDFQKGDIAEGYSVSREKKESFPLTVTSAQKNPTAFYLCASSIGAGGPADTQYFGPGTRLTVL.

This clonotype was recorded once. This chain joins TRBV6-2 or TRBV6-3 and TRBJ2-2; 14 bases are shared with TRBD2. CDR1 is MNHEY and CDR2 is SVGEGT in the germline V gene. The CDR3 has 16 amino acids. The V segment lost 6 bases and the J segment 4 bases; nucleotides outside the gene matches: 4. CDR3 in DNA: TGTGCCAGCAGGGGGACTAGCGGGAGTGGCACCGGGGAGCTGTTTTTT. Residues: CASRGTSGSGTGELFF.

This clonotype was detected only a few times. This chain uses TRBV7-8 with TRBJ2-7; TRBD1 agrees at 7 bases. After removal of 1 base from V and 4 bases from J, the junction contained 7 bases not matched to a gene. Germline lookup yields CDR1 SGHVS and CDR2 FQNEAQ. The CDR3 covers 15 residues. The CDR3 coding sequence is TGTGCCAGCAGCTTAGGAGGCAGGGGGAGTTACGAGCAGTACGTC. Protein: CASSLGGRGSYEQYV.

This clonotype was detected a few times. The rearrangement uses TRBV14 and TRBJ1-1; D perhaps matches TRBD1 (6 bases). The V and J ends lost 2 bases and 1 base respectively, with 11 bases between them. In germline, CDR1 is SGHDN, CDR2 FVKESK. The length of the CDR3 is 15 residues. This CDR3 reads CASSQFETGNTEAFF. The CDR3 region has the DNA TGTGCCAGCAGCCAATTCGAGACAGGGAACACTGAAGCTTTCTTT.

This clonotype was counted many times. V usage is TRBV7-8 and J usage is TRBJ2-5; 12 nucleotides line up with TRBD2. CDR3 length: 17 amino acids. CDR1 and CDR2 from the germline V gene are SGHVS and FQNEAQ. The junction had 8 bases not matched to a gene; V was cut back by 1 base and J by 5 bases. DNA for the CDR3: TGTGCCAGCAGCTTAGGGCTAGCGGGAGGGTTGGTCGAGACCCAGTACTTC. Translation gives CASSLGLAGGLVETQYF.

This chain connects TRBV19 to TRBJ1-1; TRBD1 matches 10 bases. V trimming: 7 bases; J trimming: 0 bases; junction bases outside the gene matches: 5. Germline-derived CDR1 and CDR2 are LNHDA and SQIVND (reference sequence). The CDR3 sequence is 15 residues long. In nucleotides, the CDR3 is TGTGCCAGTACCACGGACAGGGGGTTGAACACTGAAGCTTTCTTT. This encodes CASTTDRGLNTEAFF.

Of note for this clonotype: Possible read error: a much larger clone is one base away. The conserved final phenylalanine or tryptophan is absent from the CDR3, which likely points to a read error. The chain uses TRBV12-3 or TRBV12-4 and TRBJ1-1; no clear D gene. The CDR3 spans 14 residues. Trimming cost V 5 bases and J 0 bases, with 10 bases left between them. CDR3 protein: CASSPGPLNTEAFL. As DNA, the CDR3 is TGTGCCAGCAGTCCAGGACCGTTGAACACTGAAGCTTTCTTG.

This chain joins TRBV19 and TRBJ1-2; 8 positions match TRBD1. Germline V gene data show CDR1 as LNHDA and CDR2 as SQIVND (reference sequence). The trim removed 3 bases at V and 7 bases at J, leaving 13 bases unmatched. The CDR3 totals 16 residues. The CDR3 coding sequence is TGTGCCAGTAGTATTGTTGTCGGGGGACAGGTTGGTGGCTACACCTTC. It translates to CASSIVVGGQVGGYTF. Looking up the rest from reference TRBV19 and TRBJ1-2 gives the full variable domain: DGGITQSPKYLFRKEGQNVTLSCEQNLNHDAMYWYRQDPGQGLRLIYYSQIVNDFQKGDIAEGYSVSREKKESFPLTVTSAQKNPTAFYLCASSIVVGGQVGGYTFGSGTRLTVV.